This TCR beta chain was identified in a study of T cell responses to AZD1222 COVID-19 vaccine. Study details: The study pooled second doses at about 4 or about 12 weeks. Notes on the study in general: Unmutated variant regions reportedly attract nearly half of all spike-specific TCRs. Sampling that yielded the repertoires occurred only after the peak T cell response.

Points on this clone: The antigen remains unidentified.

V was cut by 5 bases and J by 3 bases, with 11 bases left in between. Per germline, CDR1 MNHEY and CDR2 SVGAGI. There are 13 residues in the CDR3. Produced via immunoSEQ multiplex PCR; TCRdb's table is partial and in-frame only. This table holds roughly 36,000 clones, 70% to 90% found once. The starting material was peripheral blood, obtained on day 0 of AZD1222 vaccination. This chain uses TRBV6-5 with TRBJ2-7; D remains unclear. This receptor was identified in an adult in good health. The CDR3 loop is CASSPFKRYEQYF. CDR3 in DNA: TGTGCCAGCAGTCCCTTTAAACGCTACGAGCAGTACTTC.